The TCR beta chain under discussion was sequenced for a study of blood T cell repertoires in COVID-19. Germline V gene data show CDR1 as MGHDK and CDR2 as SYGVNS. The CDR3 runs 13 residues. Germline trimming cut 8 bases from V and 6 bases from J; bases unmatched to any gene: 3. As originally analysed: Amplification of reference gene primers provided the estimated nucleated cell counts. Clones were sequenced by immunoSEQ multiplex PCR, and TCRdb holds only the in-frame ones, with some missing. That table furnishes V, J and clone size, whereas the DNA furnished D and trimming. The table lists about 240,000 clones, approximately 86% of them singletons.

What was sequenced was PBMCs or T cells enriched from blood (not recorded which). This TCR was sampled from a woman aged 40 to 49 with acute COVID-19. This chain connects TRBV25-1 to TRBJ2-1; 11 bases line up with TRBD1. CDR3 nucleotide sequence: TGTGCCAGCGAGGGACAGGGGGTCAATGAGCAGTTCTTC. The encoded protein is CASEGQGVNEQFF.